This T cell receptor (beta chain) was profiled in a study of cytomegalovirus exposure and HLA in healthy donors. Study results and limitations: Per a later analysis, HLA-associated TCR beta chains showed more clonal expansion than other, equally common TCR beta chains. The classifier reportedly diagnosed cytomegalovirus status with high sensitivity and specificity.

The PCR contained 60 Vbeta and 13 Jbeta primers. TCRdb's copy holds only in-frame clones and misses some; the assay was immunoSEQ multiplex PCR. The repertoire holds some 140,000 clones, with roughly three quarters as singletons. This clone was picked up a small number of times. Its antigen is unidentified. This sequence originates from a man aged 40-49 years in good health and CMV-seronegative. Source material: PBMCs.

CDR3 DNA sequence: TGCGCCAGCAGCCTGAGACTAGCGGGGGTCGAGACCCAGTACTTC. Its protein is CASSLRLAGVETQYF. The chain uses TRBV4-3 and TRBJ2-5, with TRBD2 matching 12 bases. The CDR3 spans 15 residues. Germline V lookup: CDR1 LGHNA, CDR2 YSLEER. After removal of 4 bases from V and 5 bases from J, the junction contained 5 bases not matched to a gene.